This TCR beta chain appears in the sequencing data of a study of T cells in Graves' hyperthyroidism and ophthalmopathy (dated by TCRdb to about 2019). With respect to the entire study: Peripheral blood samples were taken at initial diagnosis, before any treatment was given. The paper reports TCR Vbeta CDR3 sequencing of approximately 140 peripheral blood samples: some 44 ophthalmopathy, about 75 hyperthyroidism and around 17 progressor patients. Prospective prediction of ophthalmopathy was tested in an independent validation cohort consisting of some 18 hyperthyroidism patients and 15 or so patients who later progressed to ophthalmopathy. In addition, the study compared T-cell repertoires in thyroid tissue and in blood from six Graves' hyperthyroidism patients. To identify TCR V-J signatures that set the groups apart, the researchers used a discovery cohort of about a hundred patients, made up of 43 with Graves' ophthalmopathy and approximately 57 with stable Graves' hyperthyroidism. Following sampling, methimazole starting at 30 mg daily was given to hyperthyroidism patients, and high-dose intravenous methylprednisolone was given to ophthalmopathy patients. The 85 to 100 discovery patients were randomly split 7:3 into training and test sets.

Here is what the overall study found, with its caveats: In validation, the model predicted progression to ophthalmopathy a median of roughly six months before onset, with approximately 71% sensitivity and roughly 77% specificity. A 13 V-J signature model separated ophthalmopathy from stable hyperthyroidism, with approximately 86% sensitivity and roughly 81% specificity in cross-validation and 80%/75% in testing. Most expanded thyroid clonotypes (frequency above 0.001) were also detected in blood, suggesting blood repertoires may reflect thyroid immune responses. Sample size was not statistically predetermined, and investigators were not blinded to group allocation.

In the ophthalmopathy patients, disease was moderately to severely active, with a Clinical Activity Score of 3 or more, a NOSPECS grade of 4 or more, and a duration of less than 3 months. The study excluded patients with uncontrolled infections, other autoimmune diseases, pregnancy or lactation. Diagnoses relied on clinical symptoms, serum thyroxine and TRAb, thyroid ultrasound and orbital computed tomography. PBMCs were isolated from about 9.1 ml of fresh peripheral blood by Ficoll-Paque density gradient centrifugation. Trizol reagent was used to extract total RNA, and RNA quality was then checked on an Agilent 2100 Bioanalyzer. The TCR beta CDR3 regions were amplified from the RNA transcripts. A first-round RT-PCR of the TCR CDR3 used the HTBI primer set with the Qiagen OneStep RT-PCR kit. Libraries were constructed in a second round of multiplex PCR, after which size selection and purification were performed. The libraries were sequenced on an Illumina HiSeq2000 using paired-end 100 bp reads. In the authors' own workflow: Raw data were processed with SOAPnuke, discarding reads with adapters, uncalled bases, mean Phred below 15, or no exact constant-primer or identifier match. High-quality paired reads were merged using COPE v1.2.5, and each unique nucleotide sequence was defined as a clonotype. MiTCR v1.1 was used to align clonotypes to the IMGT TRBV, TRBD and TRBJ reference segments. Analysis was restricted to V-J combinations with a frequency above 0.0001, which covered 98% to 99.2% of repertoires. A TCS score was defined as the ratio of F50 (clonal expansion) to E x V (chaos), with BLOSUM62-based TCRdist applied between CDR3 peptides within each V-J. Welch's t-statistics and random forest reduced roughly 500 V-J features to roughly 13, which were used in a naive Bayes classifier (R e1071). TCRdb handled the public reads itself, with Q25 trimming in fastp and clone calling in MiXCR, and kept productive beta chains. When rows share a CDR3 protein, they turn into one entry using the most common DNA and genes. The V and J calls were not made by the authors but by TCRdb's processing. In this sample the table shows 530,000 or so distinct CDR3 sequences, 15% to 20% of which occur a single time. In total, the top ten clones hold 15% to 20% of the sample.

Taken from the germline V gene, the CDR1 and CDR2 loops are LGHNT and FRNRAP. From V the trimming removes 5 bases and from J it removes 7 bases, while the gene matches leave 7 bases of the junction unaccounted for. Including the terminal cysteine and phenylalanine, the CDR3 comprises 16 residues. Only the CDR3 region is kept as DNA, spanning 48 bases read in frame from base 1. A word on this clonotype: What antigen it recognizes has not been identified. Per-base quality was not reported, and no clone a single base away is much larger than it.

Specimen: blood. The chain links TRBV12-5 with TRBJ2-1; 14 central bases correspond to TRBD2. This receptor was taken from a woman younger than 30 with Graves' ophthalmopathy. The CDR3 region reads CASGLRLAGGWNEQFF. The DNA is TGTGCTAGTGGTCTCAGACTAGCGGGAGGGTGGAATGAGCAGTTCTTC.